These 22 T cell receptor beta chains were sequenced from one sample in a study of cytomegalovirus exposure and HLA in healthy donors. The PCR was carried out with 60 Vbeta primers and 13 Jbeta primers. The repertoire was sequenced with immunoSEQ multiplex PCR; TCRdb's copy has only in-frame clones and lacks some. The table includes about 160,000 clones, roughly 80% detected once. The sequencing input was PBMCs. These TCRs come from a man between 40 and 49 years old in good health and CMV-seropositive.

The V call is TRBV7-9, the J call TRBJ2-3; D is undetermined. CDR1 and CDR2 from the germline V gene are SEHNR and FQNEAQ (reference sequence). This CDR3 contains 14 residues. Trimming cost V 5 bases and J 1 base, with 10 bases left between them. CDR3 loop: CASSAGGGTDTQYF. In nucleotides, the CDR3 is TGTGCCAGCAGCGCCGGCGGCGGCACAGATACGCAGTATTTT.

The chain links TRBV27 to TRBJ1-1, with no clear D. Germline values: CDR1 MNHEY, CDR2 SMNVEV (reference sequence). V was pared by 4 bases and J by 7 bases, with 13 bases between. The CDR3 has 13 amino acids. The CDR3 bases are TGTGCCAGCAGTTACCGACCGGGGTATGAAGCTTTCTTT. This sequence encodes CASSYRPGYEAFF.

The chain combines TRBV15 with TRBJ1-6; weak D call: TRBD1 (5 bases). This CDR3 has 14 residues. The germline V and J ends were trimmed by 0 bases and 7 bases, with 7 bases remaining between them. The V gene's germline CDR1 is LNHNV and CDR2 YYDKDF (reference sequence). The CDR3 DNA follows: TGTGCCACCAGCAGAGACAGGGTGAATTCACCCCTCCACTTT. This sequence encodes CATSRDRVNSPLHF. The full variable domain, in which reference TRBV15 and TRBJ1-6 provide the parts outside the CDR3, is DAMVIQNPRYQVTQFGKPVTLSCSQTLNHNVMYWYQQKSSQAPKLLFHYYDKDFNNEADTPDNFQSRRPNTSFCFLDIRSPGLGDTAMYLCATSRDRVNSPLHFGNGTRLTVT.

The chain is built from TRBV7-9 and TRBJ2-7; 8 nucleotides match TRBD2. This CDR3 spans 15 amino acids. J was trimmed by 3 bases and V by 5 bases; bases with no gene match: 9. Germline CDR1 reads SEHNR; CDR2 reads FQNEAQ (reference sequence). CDR3 protein: CASSPYSAGGYEQYF. Written as DNA, the CDR3 is TGTGCCAGCAGCCCCTACAGCGCGGGGGGCTACGAGCAGTACTTC.

The gene calls are TRBV6-5 and TRBJ1-1; 9 bases agree with TRBD1. The CDR3 has 15 amino acids. Germline V gene data show CDR1 as MNHEY and CDR2 as SVGAGI. V was pared by 6 bases and J by 1 base, with 6 bases of the junction left unmatched. The CDR3 bases are TGTGCCAGCAGAGTACCGGGACAGGGGAACACTGAAGCTTTCTTT. Amino acid sequence: CASRVPGQGNTEAFF.

The chain combines TRBV12-2 with TRBJ2-3; the listed D gene, TRBD1, was not tested against the DNA. TRBV12-2 is deemed a pseudogene. This CDR3 comprises 10 residues. Written as DNA, the CDR3 is TGTGCAACAATTACAGATACGCAGTATTTT. It is translated as CATITDTQYF.

The V call is TRBV6-5, the J call TRBJ1-3, with TRBD1 as a possible D gene (6 bases). Germline V gene sequence: CDR1 MNHEY, CDR2 SVGAGI. Trimming removed 5 bases from V and 0 bases from J, with 11 bases in between. CDR3 length equals 15 residues. CDR3 region: CASSTGGPSGNTIYF. The CDR3, as DNA: TGTGCCAGCAGTACGGGGGGGCCCTCTGGAAACACCATATATTTT.

The V and J genes are TRBV2 and TRBJ1-1; maybe TRBD1 (5 bases). Trimming removed 3 bases from V and 0 bases from J, with 14 bases in between. The CDR3 is 16 amino acids. The germline gives CDR1 SNHLY, CDR2 FYNNEI. For the CDR3, the DNA is TGTGCCAGCAGTGAGCAGGGCCATCGTATGAACACTGAAGCTTTCTTT. Translated: CASSEQGHRMNTEAFF.

The V gene is TRBV12-2, the J gene TRBJ2-5; TRBD2 was called by the table and not checked on the DNA. TRBV12-2 constitutes a pseudogene. The CDR3 consists of 13 residues. CDR3 in amino acids: CASRFKSEETQYF. For the CDR3, the DNA is TGTGCAAGTCGCTTCAAGAGCGAAGAGACCCAGTACTTC.

With respect to this clone: Distinct nucleotide sequences in the sample also encode this CDR3. V is TRBV5-1 and J is TRBJ2-3, with 10 bases that match TRBD2. The CDR3 sequence is 17 residues long. Germline V gives CDR1 SGHRS, CDR2 YFSETQ. Trimming at V came to 5 bases and at J to 2 bases, leaving 11 bases not matched to a gene. CDR3 nucleotide sequence: TGCGCCAGCAGTACTAGCGGGATCAGTGGAACCACAGATACGCAGTATTTT. Translated: CASSTSGISGTTDTQYF.

This clone appeared a few times. The CDR3 DNA reads TGTGCCAGCAGCTTCCGGGGAGATAATGAGCAGTTCTTC. Its translation is CASSFRGDNEQFF. The rearrangement links TRBV5-4 to TRBJ2-1; perhaps TRBD2 as D (5 bases). V lost 2 bases, J lost 7 bases, and 10 bases lay in between. Germline CDR1 and CDR2: SGHNT and YYREEE (reference sequence). This CDR3 has 13 residues.

J is TRBJ2-7 and V is TRBV6-1; a possible D gene is TRBD1 (6 bases). The ends were cut back, 6 bases at V and 4 bases at J, with 13 bases in the middle. The germline CDR1 and CDR2 sequences are MNHNS and SASEGT. The CDR3 spans 13 residues. CDR3 residues: CASRNRVSYEQYF. The CDR3, as DNA: TGTGCCAGCAGAAACAGGGTATCGTACGAGCAGTACTTC.

This clone was counted a few times. The rearrangement joins TRBV6-6 to TRBJ1-2; the match to TRBD1 covers 7 bases. Germline V gene data show CDR1 as MNHNY and CDR2 as SVGAGI (reference sequence). The CDR3 contains 14 residues. The V segment lost 1 base and the J segment 4 bases; nucleotides outside the gene matches: 3. CDR3 in amino acids: CASSYWDRPYGYTF. CDR3 coding DNA: TGTGCCAGCAGTTACTGGGACAGACCCTATGGCTACACCTTC.

This clone appeared a single time. The chain links TRBV11-2 to TRBJ1-1; weak D call: TRBD1 (5 bases). Germline lookup yields CDR1 SGHAT and CDR2 FQNNGV. The V and J ends lost 2 bases and 7 bases respectively, with 14 bases between them. The CDR3 is 14 residues long. The CDR3 region is CASSLFRRGLEAFF. Written as DNA, the CDR3 is TGTGCCAGCAGCTTATTCCGGCGGGGCCTTGAAGCTTTCTTT.

The chain uses TRBV19 and TRBJ2-3, with D possibly being TRBD2 (6 bases). The germline CDR1 and CDR2 sequences are LNHDA and SQIVND (reference sequence). CDR3 size: 17 residues. Trimming cost V 0 bases and J 8 bases, with 21 bases left between them. The CDR3 DNA is TGTGCCAGTAGTATAGATCGGGGGACCACCGGGAAACGTACGCAGTATTTT. Translated, it gives CASSIDRGTTGKRTQYF.

V and J are TRBV7-8 and TRBJ2-5; D gene ambiguous. Trimming removed 4 bases at V and 10 bases at J, with 10 bases between. This CDR3 contains 11 residues. Germline V gives CDR1 SGHVS, CDR2 FQNEAQ. The CDR3: CASSSSRGQYF. The CDR3 DNA reads TGTGCCAGCAGCTCGTCGCGCGGCCAGTACTTC.

The chain links TRBV28 to TRBJ2-1; 7 bases align to TRBD2. The J segment lost 3 bases and the V segment lost 3 bases, leaving 2 bases of the junction unmatched. The CDR3 is 14 residues long. Germline CDR1 and CDR2: MDHEN and SYDVKM. CDR3 region: CASSFASGYNEQFF. Written as DNA, the CDR3 is TGTGCCAGCAGTTTCGCTAGCGGCTACAATGAGCAGTTCTTC.

The V gene is TRBV6-1, the J gene TRBJ1-5; the D gene is possibly TRBD1 (5 bases). Germline V gives CDR1 MNHNS, CDR2 SASEGT. CDR3 length equals 14 residues. V lost 6 bases and J lost 3, with 12 bases in between. The CDR3 nucleotides read TGTGCCAGCAGAGTAACAGGAAACAATCAGCCCCAGCATTTT. As protein: CASRVTGNNQPQHF.

V is TRBV2 and J is TRBJ2-6; 10 nucleotides line up with TRBD2. Germline V gene sequence: CDR1 SNHLY, CDR2 FYNNEI. The CDR3 has 16 amino acids. V shed 10 bases, J shed 0 bases, and the junction held 6 bases outside the gene matches. The CDR3: CAIPLAGDSGANVLTF. The CDR3 bases are TGTGCCATACCTCTAGCGGGAGACTCTGGGGCCAACGTCCTGACTTTC.

This clone was seen once. This chain uses TRBV5-1 with TRBJ2-2; D gene uncertain. This CDR3 comprises 15 residues. The V gene lost 0 bases and the J gene lost 6 bases, with 12 bases spanning the gap. CDR1 and CDR2 from the germline V gene are SGHRS and YFSETQ. CDR3 nucleotides: TGCGCCAGCAGCTTGGTAGCCCGTACATCCGGGGAGCTGTTTTTT. Translation gives CASSLVARTSGELFF.

The CDR3 sequence: CASSQDTGEWGEQFF. CDR3 nucleotide sequence: TGTGCCAGCAGCCAAGATACGGGGGAGTGGGGTGAGCAGTTCTTC. The rearrangement joins TRBV4-2 to TRBJ2-1; maybe TRBD2 (6 bases). Germline V gene lookup returns CDR1 LGHNA and CDR2 YNFKEQ. This CDR3 spans 15 amino acids. V lost 0 bases to trimming and J lost 9 bases, with 15 bases between them.

The V call is TRBV2, the J call TRBJ2-7; the match to TRBD2 covers 12 bases. Germline V gene lookup returns CDR1 SNHLY and CDR2 FYNNEI. V lost 6 bases to trimming and J lost 6 bases; unmatched junction nucleotides: 15. The CDR3 is made up of 17 amino acids. The CDR3 coding sequence is TGTGCCAGCAGGAGCGGGACTAGCGGGCCATTTGGGCGCGAGCAGTACTTC. Translated: CASRSGTSGPFGREQYF.